The 30 T cell receptor beta chains below all came from one sample that was sequenced in a study of neoadjuvant nivolumab and ipilimumab in lung cancer. TCRdb keeps only in-frame clones here, not all; method: immunoSEQ multiplex PCR. The sample includes more than 15,000 clones, around 79% of them seen just once. The sample here was tumor tissue, taken after neoadjuvant nivolumab, alone or with ipilimumab, at or shortly before surgery. Receptors originate from an adult with non-small cell lung cancer.

The chain uses TRBV7-9 and TRBJ1-4; maybe TRBD1 (6 bases). V lost 1 base and J 8 bases, leaving 11 bases between the germline ends. The CDR3 is made up of 14 amino acids. Germline CDR1 reads SEHNR; CDR2 reads FQNEAQ (reference sequence). DNA for the CDR3: TGTGCCAGCAGCTTAGGGGGGGCAGGCGAAAAACTGTTTTTT. Amino acid sequence: CASSLGGAGEKLFF.

This clone was recorded a few times. The chain combines TRBV25-1 with TRBJ1-5; D gene ambiguous. Germline CDR1 MGHDK, CDR2 SYGVNS. V lost 4 bases to trimming and J lost 8 bases, with 15 bases between them. The CDR3 totals 14 residues. CDR3 residues: CASSGRHPSEPQHF. Written as DNA, the CDR3 is TGTGCCAGCAGTGGGCGACACCCGAGTGAGCCCCAGCATTTT.

This rearrangement joins TRBV30 to TRBJ1-2, with a weak D call TRBD1 (6 bases). V lost 2 bases and J lost 3, with 10 bases in between. The CDR3 covers 13 residues. Germline lookup yields CDR1 GTSNPN and CDR2 SVGIG (reference sequence). The DNA of the CDR3 is TGTGCCTGGAGTAGGAACAGGGACTATGGCTACACCTTC. Protein: CAWSRNRDYGYTF.

In this sample, this clone turned up once. The CDR3 region is CASSQDSGGRTEKLFF. CDR3 nucleotides: TGCGCCAGCAGCCAAGATTCCGGGGGGCGTACTGAAAAACTGTTTTTT. The V and J genes are TRBV4-3 and TRBJ1-4; maybe TRBD1 (6 bases). The ends were cut back, 0 bases at V and 7 bases at J, with 15 bases in the middle. CDR1 and CDR2 from the germline V gene are LGHNA and YSLEER. The CDR3 consists of 16 residues.

The rearrangement links TRBV5-1 to TRBJ1-6; no firm D call. Germline CDR1 reads SGHRS; CDR2 reads YFSETQ. There are 16 residues in the CDR3. The V end was cut by 3 bases, the J end by 0 bases, with 10 bases between. CDR3 in amino acids: CASSSYESSYNSPLHF. CDR3 nucleotides: TGCGCCAGCAGCTCCTATGAGAGCTCCTATAATTCACCCCTCCACTTT.

V usage is TRBV7-8 and J usage is TRBJ1-6; no definite D call. V lost 2 bases and J 1 base, leaving 12 bases between the germline ends. The CDR3 consists of 17 residues. Germline V gene data show CDR1 as SGHVS and CDR2 as FQNEAQ. The CDR3 bases are TGTGCCAGCAGCTTAAGCCAAGGCGGATCCTATAATTCACCCCTCCACTTT. It yields the protein CASSLSQGGSYNSPLHF.

V usage is TRBV11-2 and J usage is TRBJ2-2; TRBD1 agrees at 8 bases. This CDR3 spans 14 amino acids. Trimming removed 4 bases from V and 3 bases from J; junction bases left unmatched: 1. Germline V gene lookup returns CDR1 SGHAT and CDR2 FQNNGV. The CDR3 DNA follows: TGTGCCAGCAGCTGGACAGGGTACACCGGGGAGCTGTTTTTT. Translation: CASSWTGYTGELFF.

The CDR3 loop is CASSWQGDQPQHF. The CDR3 nucleotides read TGTGCCAGCAGTTGGCAAGGGGATCAGCCCCAGCATTTT. The V gene is TRBV27, the J gene TRBJ1-5, with D possibly matching TRBD1 (5 bases). Germline CDR1 reads MNHEY; CDR2 reads SMNVEV (reference sequence). The CDR3 spans 13 residues. V lost 4 bases to trimming and J lost 5 bases, with 9 bases between them.

This chain uses TRBV6-6 with TRBJ1-5; 10 bases align to TRBD1. The CDR3 runs 16 residues. Germline V lookup: CDR1 MNHNY, CDR2 SVGAGI (reference sequence). The V gene end was trimmed by 6 bases and the J gene end by 6 bases; junction bases not matched to a gene: 11. Here the CDR3 reads CASSLERDRGPQPQHF. CDR3 nucleotide sequence: TGTGCCAGCAGCCTCGAGAGGGACAGGGGACCTCAGCCCCAGCATTTT.

The CDR3 loop reads CASSLRSGGPQWAINYGYTF. As DNA, the CDR3 is TGCGCCAGCAGCTTGAGGTCAGGGGGCCCCCAATGGGCAATCAACTATGGCTACACCTTC. This rearrangement joins TRBV5-1 to TRBJ1-2; 8 bases are shared with TRBD1. CDR3 size: 20 residues. Unmatched junction bases numbered 19, after V lost 1 base and J lost 2 bases. CDR1 and CDR2 from the germline V gene are SGHRS and YFSETQ.

The rearrangement links TRBV27 to TRBJ2-1; maybe TRBD2 (6 bases). The CDR3 is 16 residues long. Trimming took 0 bases from V and 6 from J, leaving 15 bases between them. Germline assignment: CDR1 MNHEY and CDR2 SMNVEV (reference sequence). The CDR3 sequence is CASSLSSLGGFNEQFF. CDR3 sequence (DNA): TGTGCCAGCAGTTTATCGTCTCTTGGGGGGTTCAATGAGCAGTTCTTC.

This chain joins TRBV5-1 and TRBJ1-4; D is unclear. Germline V gene lookup returns CDR1 SGHRS and CDR2 YFSETQ. This CDR3 contains 14 residues. The V and J ends lost 3 bases and 5 bases respectively, with 11 bases between them. The CDR3 DNA reads TGCGCCAGCAGCTCGGCTCTGGGGAATGAAAAACTGTTTTTT. This translates into CASSSALGNEKLFF.

The chain couples TRBV9 to TRBJ2-5; possible D gene TRBD2, 6 bases. V was shortened by 0 bases and J by 3 bases, with 9 bases between the two germline ends. CDR3 length: 14 residues. Germline V gives CDR1 SGDLS, CDR2 YYNGEE. The CDR3: CASSVASGEETQYF. DNA of the CDR3: TGTGCCAGCAGCGTAGCTTCGGGGGAAGAGACCCAGTACTTC.

The chain combines TRBV27 with TRBJ2-3; D is unclear. This CDR3 is 12 amino acids long. V was cut by 9 bases and J by 5 bases, with 12 bases left in between. Germline CDR1 MNHEY, CDR2 SMNVEV (reference sequence). The CDR3 DNA reads as TGTGCCAGTAAGGGTCCCAGAGATACGCAGTATTTT. This codes for CASKGPRDTQYF.

This chain links TRBV15 with TRBJ2-3, with a tentative D call TRBD1 (6 bases). Germline-derived CDR1 and CDR2 are LNHNV and YYDKDF (reference sequence). This CDR3 contains 15 residues. V shed 1 base and J shed 2 bases, with 10 bases lying between them. CDR3 in amino acids: CATSRGRDTTDTQYF. DNA for the CDR3: TGTGCCACCAGCAGAGGAAGGGACACCACAGATACGCAGTATTTT.

V usage is TRBV11-1 and J usage is TRBJ2-1; weak D call: TRBD1 (7 bases). V was trimmed by 1 base and J by 6 bases, leaving 10 bases between them. Germline lookup yields CDR1 SGHAT and CDR2 FQDESV (reference sequence). This CDR3 region has 14 residues. The CDR3 DNA reads as TGTGCCAGCAGCTTAGACAGGGGAGGCAATGAGCAGTTCTTC. The encoded protein is CASSLDRGGNEQFF. Drawing the rest from reference TRBV11-1 and TRBJ2-1, the complete variable domain is EAEVAQSPRYKITEKSQAVAFWCDPISGHATLYWYRQILGQGPELLVQFQDESVVDDSQLPKDRFSAERLKGVDSTLKIQPAELGDSAMYLCASSLDRGGNEQFFGPGTRLTVL.

The V gene is TRBV27, the J gene TRBJ2-2, with 8 bases identical to TRBD1. The trim removed 6 bases at V and 4 bases at J, leaving 10 bases unmatched. The germline V gene encodes CDR1 MNHEY and CDR2 SMNVEV (reference sequence). The length of the CDR3 is 16 residues. In DNA form, the CDR3 reads TGTGCCAGCAGGACCACAGGGGGAGGCCTCACCGGGGAGCTGTTTTTT. This encodes CASRTTGGGLTGELFF.

This sequence joins TRBV7-9 and TRBJ2-7; 8 bases are a match to TRBD1. The junction had 11 bases not matched to a gene; V was cut back by 1 base and J by 6 bases. This CDR3 is 16 amino acids long. Germline CDR1 SEHNR, CDR2 FQNEAQ (reference sequence). This CDR3 is CASSLGTGQGSGEQYF. As DNA, the CDR3 is TGTGCCAGCAGCTTAGGAACAGGACAGGGAAGCGGCGAGCAGTACTTC. Based on the CDR3 plus reference TRBV7-9 and TRBJ2-7, the full variable domain is DTGVSQNPRHKITKRGQNVTFRCDPISEHNRLYWYRQTLGQGPEFLTYFQNEAQLEKSRLLSDRFSAERPKGSFSTLEIQRTEQGDSAMYLCASSLGTGQGSGEQYFGPGTRLTVT.

V gene TRBV28 combines with J gene TRBJ2-7, with TRBD2 matching 9 bases. The length of the CDR3 is 14 residues. V was pared by 7 bases and J by 6 bases, with 10 bases of the junction left unmatched. In germline, CDR1 is MDHEN, CDR2 SYDVKM. The CDR3 DNA is TGTGCCAGCACCCTCATCCCGACTAGCGGCGAGCAGTACTTC. This gives the protein CASTLIPTSGEQYF.

This clone was counted a single time. The genes are TRBV7-9 and TRBJ1-1, with TRBD1 matching 9 bases. CDR3 size: 14 residues. The J segment lost 11 bases and the V segment lost 1 base, leaving 8 bases of the junction unmatched. The V gene's germline CDR1 is SEHNR and CDR2 FQNEAQ (reference sequence). The CDR3 sequence: CASSLVGQGSEAFF. For the CDR3, the DNA is TGTGCCAGCAGCTTAGTTGGACAGGGGTCCGAGGCTTTCTTT. Filled out from reference TRBV7-9 and TRBJ1-1, the complete variable domain reads DTGVSQNPRHKITKRGQNVTFRCDPISEHNRLYWYRQTLGQGPEFLTYFQNEAQLEKSRLLSDRFSAERPKGSFSTLEIQRTEQGDSAMYLCASSLVGQGSEAFFGQGTRLTVV.

The V and J genes are TRBV4-1 and TRBJ1-3; D ambiguous. CDR1 and CDR2 from the germline V gene are MGHRA and YSYEKL. The CDR3 sequence is 17 residues long. V lost 0 bases to trimming and J lost 0 bases, with 12 bases between them. The CDR3, as DNA: TGCGCCAGCAGCCAAGAGCACCTCAGGAACTCTGGAAACACCATATATTTT. It is translated as CASSQEHLRNSGNTIYF.

In the case of this clone: Compared with germline, one end of the junction differs, possibly owing to a read error. The V call is TRBV11-2, the J call TRBJ2-7; D may be TRBD1 (6 bases). CDR1 is SGHAT, CDR2 FQNNGV, per germline. This CDR3 has 16 residues. The CDR3 sequence is CASSLRPLQVSGQKFF. The CDR3 nucleotides read TGTGCCAGCAGCTTACGGCCCCTGCAGGTCTCCGGACAGAAGTTCTTC.

J is TRBJ1-2 and V is TRBV30; no clear D gene. The V gene's germline CDR1 is GTSNPN and CDR2 SVGIG (reference sequence). The CDR3 has 12 residues. V lost 1 base and J 3 bases, leaving 6 bases between the germline ends. The CDR3 protein is CAWSEQHYGYTF. CDR3 nucleotide sequence: TGTGCCTGGAGTGAACAGCACTATGGCTACACCTTC.

Within the sample, this clone is medium-sized (0.01 to 0.1%). This chain connects TRBV5-4 to TRBJ2-7; D uncertain. Germline assignment: CDR1 SGHNT and CDR2 YYREEE (reference sequence). Trimming left V 2 bases short and J 3 bases short, with 9 bases between. This CDR3 region has 13 residues. The CDR3 spells CASSLITGYEQYF. As DNA, the CDR3 is TGTGCCAGCAGCTTAATAACGGGCTACGAGCAGTACTTC.

V and J are TRBV10-3 and TRBJ1-2; a weak D match, TRBD1 (5 bases). Germline CDR1 is ENHRY and CDR2 is SYGVKD. Trimming shortened V by 6 bases and J by 0 bases, and 11 bases separated the two germline ends. The CDR3 loop spans 14 amino acids. The CDR3 loop reads CAIRAGTANYGYTF. The DNA for the CDR3 is TGTGCCATCAGAGCCGGGACGGCTAACTATGGCTACACCTTC.

This chain links TRBV7-2 with TRBJ2-5, with a tentative D call TRBD2 (5 bases). This CDR3 is built from 14 residues. Trimming removed 5 bases at V and 2 bases at J, with 12 bases between. Germline lookup yields CDR1 SGHTA and CDR2 FQGNSA. CDR3 region: CASSRSGWQETQYF. The CDR3 bases are TGTGCCAGCAGCCGATCGGGGTGGCAAGAGACCCAGTACTTC.

The CDR3 reads CASSLEVNQETQYF. The CDR3 DNA follows: TGTGCCAGCAGCTTGGAGGTTAACCAAGAGACCCAGTACTTC. The V call is TRBV5-4, the J call TRBJ2-5; no clear D. Trimming removed 0 bases at V and 0 bases at J, with 6 bases between. Germline V lookup: CDR1 SGHNT, CDR2 YYREEE (reference sequence). The CDR3 spans 14 residues.

The chain recombines TRBV30 with TRBJ1-5, with 9 bases fitting TRBD1. Germline V CDR1 and CDR2: GTSNPN, SVGIG (reference sequence). The V segment lost 5 bases and the J segment 5 bases; nucleotides outside the gene matches: 10. The CDR3 is made up of 15 amino acids. The CDR3 nucleotides read TGTGCCTGGGGGGGACAGGGTGGACTGGATCAGCCCCAGCATTTT. It yields the protein CAWGGQGGLDQPQHF. Variable domain in full (rest from reference TRBV30 and TRBJ1-5): SQTIHQWPATLVQPVGSPLSLECTVEGTSNPNLYWYRQAAGRGLQLLFYSVGIGQISSEVPQNLSASRPQDRQFILSSKKLLLSDSGFYLCAWGGQGGLDQPQHFGDGTRLSIL.

The chain combines TRBV6-5 with TRBJ1-1; D ambiguous. The CDR3 spans 14 residues. Trimming pared 2 bases from V and 6 bases from J, leaving 13 bases between. Germline CDR1 and CDR2: MNHEY and SVGAGI. CDR3 in amino acids: CASSYLGVNAEAFF. DNA of the CDR3: TGTGCCAGCAGTTACCTCGGGGTGAATGCTGAAGCTTTCTTT.

The chain couples TRBV29-1 to TRBJ2-7; D is possibly TRBD2 (5 bases). CDR1 is SQVTM and CDR2 is ANQGSEA in the germline V gene. The CDR3 covers 13 residues. V was clipped by 4 bases and J by 7 bases, with 17 bases between them. The CDR3 region has the DNA TGCAGCGTTGTGGTACCCCCCCGAGGGGAGCAGTACTTC. This translates into CSVVVPPRGEQYF.